This T cell receptor beta chain was identified in a study of response to subunit inactivated influenza vaccine. Findings of the study overall: The authors proposed limited new T cell recruitment per seasonal influenza vaccination.

TCRdb reanalysed the RT-PCR reads using MiXCR and keeps one entry per CDR3 protein. This table has about 480,000 distinct CDR3 sequences, 10% to 15% appearing once. The CDR3 spans 16 residues. J was trimmed by 6 bases and V by 4 bases; bases with no gene match: 7. Germline CDR1 SGHNT, CDR2 YYREEE (reference sequence). About this clonotype itself: Antigen: not known.

The specimen comprised PBMCs from blood, sampled roughly 48 days after vaccination. This TCR came from a man in his forties or fifties who received an inactivated influenza vaccine. The chain uses TRBV5-4 and TRBJ2-2; TRBD2 matches at 12 bases. The CDR3 DNA sequence: TGTGCCAGCAGCACAAGGACTAGCGGGATTTCCGGGGAGCTGTTTTTT. Amino acid sequence: CASSTRTSGISGELFF.